A single sample is the source of the 10 T cell receptor beta chains below, sequenced in a study of beta chain features in type 1 diabetes. Study results and caveats: Type 1 diabetes patients showed a moderate but significant shortening of TCRB CDR3s in all four CD4+ subsets.

No antigen is known for these receptors. All of the isolated RNA was reverse transcribed, so expressed TCRB transcripts were sequenced. Clones were read by immunoSEQ multiplex PCR, and TCRdb kept only the in-frame ones, dropping some. Of approximately 120,000 clones detected, roughly 17% appear once; the ten largest clones hold 2.6%. Sequenced: central memory CD4+ T cells from blood. These receptors were collected from a man between 18 and 35 years old with type 1 diabetes.

This chain uses TRBV5-1 with TRBJ2-4; D may correspond to TRBD1 or TRBD2 (6 bases each). CDR3 size: 14 residues. Per germline, CDR1 SGHRS and CDR2 YFSETQ. Trimming removed 1 base from V and 8 bases from J, with 13 bases in between. Here the CDR3 DNA reads TGCGCCAGCAGCTTGTACGGGGGCGAAGACATTCAGTACTTC. As protein: CASSLYGGEDIQYF. The full variable domain, in which reference TRBV5-1 and TRBJ2-4 provide the parts outside the CDR3, is KAGVTQTPRYLIKTRGQQVTLSCSPISGHRSVSWYQQTPGQGLQFLFEYFSETQRNKGNFPGRFSGRQFSNSRSEMNVSTLELGDSALYLCASSLYGGEDIQYFGAGTRLSVL.

This clone is medium-sized within its sample. The chain carries TRBV5-4 and TRBJ2-1; D gene uncertain. This CDR3 contains 13 residues. The V gene's germline CDR1 is SGHNT and CDR2 YYREEE (reference sequence). V was cut by 10 bases and J by 5 bases, with 16 bases left in between. The CDR3 protein is CAFGTWANNEQFF. In DNA, the CDR3 is TGTGCCTTCGGAACCTGGGCTAACAATGAGCAGTTCTTC.

As for this clone: Because the CDR3's place on the DNA is in doubt, the DNA is left out and the CDR3 is given as listed by TCRdb. The V call is TRBV9, the J call TRBJ2-1; TRBD1, the table's D call, was not compared with the DNA. Germline CDR1 and CDR2: SGDLS and YYNGEE. The CDR3 comprises 15 residues, both ends counted. The CDR3 spells CASSASFGTGTRVFF.

In its sample, this clone was seen a few times. The chain combines TRBV7-2 with TRBJ2-7; no clear D gene. Germline-derived CDR1 and CDR2 are SGHTA and FQGNSA. This CDR3 region has 15 residues. V was pared by 1 base and J by 2 bases, with 12 bases between. CDR3 protein: CASSLGVTSPYEQYF. DNA of the CDR3: TGTGCCAGCAGCTTAGGTGTGACATCCCCCTACGAGCAGTACTTC. The full variable domain, with the rest looked up from reference TRBV7-2 and TRBJ2-7, is GAGVSQSPSNKVTEKGKDVELRCDPISGHTALYWYRQSLGQGLEFLIYFQGNSAPDKSGLPSDRFSAERTGGSVSTLTIQRTQQEDSAVYLCASSLGVTSPYEQYFGPGTRLTVT.

The chain recombines TRBV7-9 with TRBJ2-2; 7 bases are shared with TRBD1. The germline V gene has CDR1 SEHNR and CDR2 FQNEAQ (reference sequence). V lost 4 bases to trimming and J lost 6 bases; unmatched junction nucleotides: 5. The length of the CDR3 is 14 residues. The CDR3 spells CASSYTQGSGELFF. CDR3 in DNA: TGTGCCAGCAGCTACACACAGGGGTCCGGGGAGCTGTTTTTT.

This clone came up many times. V is TRBV2 and J is TRBJ1-6, with D perhaps matching TRBD1 (5 bases). The CDR3 has 16 residues. V was trimmed by 6 bases and J by 0 bases, leaving 12 bases between them. Germline assignment: CDR1 SNHLY and CDR2 FYNNEI. The CDR3 sequence is CASRGTASSYNSPLHF. CDR3 coding DNA: TGTGCCAGCAGAGGGACCGCCAGCTCCTATAATTCACCCCTCCACTTT.

The rearrangement joins TRBV30 to TRBJ2-1; D is ambiguous. V lost 2 bases and J 9 bases, leaving 11 bases between the germline ends. Germline lookup yields CDR1 GTSNPN and CDR2 SVGIG (reference sequence). The CDR3 runs 12 residues. The CDR3: CAWSQVGREQFF. The DNA of the CDR3 is TGTGCCTGGAGTCAAGTGGGTCGTGAGCAGTTCTTC.

The rearrangement uses TRBV27 and TRBJ1-4, with D hard to call. CDR1 and CDR2 (germline): MNHEY, SMNVEV (reference sequence). The germline V and J ends were trimmed by 8 bases and 4 bases, with 14 bases remaining between them. There are 14 residues in the CDR3. Here the CDR3 reads CASRRGSNNEKLFF. CDR3 in DNA: TGTGCCAGCCGGAGAGGGAGTAATAATGAAAAACTGTTTTTT.

The chain is built from TRBV29-1 and TRBJ2-1; no reliable D call. CDR3 length: 14 amino acids. Trimming stripped 4 bases from V and 5 bases from J, with 15 bases between. The germline gives CDR1 SQVTM, CDR2 ANQGSEA. The CDR3 coding sequence is TGCAGCGTTGCTGGATTTAAGACCCACAATGAGCAGTTCTTC. Encoded protein: CSVAGFKTHNEQFF.

V is TRBV6-6 and J is TRBJ2-5, with 7 bases that match TRBD1. The J call may be incorrect, as the DNA end agrees better with TRBJ2-7. Germline CDR1 MNHNY, CDR2 SVGAGI (reference sequence). The CDR3 has 14 amino acids. CDR3 nucleotides: TGTGCCAGCAGTCCCTTGACAGGGTCTTACGAGCAGTACTTC. Its translation: CASSPLTGSYEQYF.